The 10 T cell receptor beta chains listed next were all sequenced from one sample in a study of blood T cells in healthy people across ages. With a J-beta primer mix and a sample-barcoded 5' primer, a second PCR ran roughly 7 to 11 cycles. TCRdb reprocessed the 5' RACE reads with MiXCR, giving one entry per CDR3 protein. The repertoire holds about 640,000 distinct CDR3 sequences, with roughly two fifths as singletons. The sample was blood. These TCRs come from a man older than 75 in good health.

V is TRBV9 and J is TRBJ2-7; D possibly corresponds to TRBD2 (6 bases). Germline V gene sequence: CDR1 SGDLS, CDR2 YYNGEE. V lost 4 bases and J 0 bases, leaving 17 bases between the germline ends. This CDR3 is built from 16 residues. CDR3 in DNA: TGTGCCAGCAGCCCCCGCGGTAGCGGCTACTCCTACGAGCAGTACTTC. This sequence encodes CASSPRGSGYSYEQYF.

In the case of this clonotype: The junction differs from germline at one of its ends, possibly a read error. The genes are TRBV18 and TRBJ1-2, with unresolved D. The CDR3 runs 14 residues. Looked up from germline, CDR1 is KGHSH and CDR2 is LQKENI. As DNA, the CDR3 is TGTGCCAGCTCACCCCGGCTGGCTAACCATGGCTACACCTTC. Amino acids: CASSPRLANHGYTF.

This chain connects TRBV7-2 to TRBJ2-7, with TRBD1 as a possible D gene (6 bases). CDR1 and CDR2 from the germline V gene are SGHTA and FQGNSA. The CDR3 has 14 amino acids. The V gene lost 4 bases and the J gene lost 2 bases, with 12 bases spanning the gap. DNA of the CDR3: TGTGCCAGCAGCTCACCCCAGGGGCCCTACGAGCAGTACTTC. As protein: CASSSPQGPYEQYF.

This clonotype occurred a few times. The J gene is TRBJ1-2, the V gene TRBV9, with D unclear. Trimming took off 6 bases at V and 8 bases at J, with 17 bases between the two ends. The germline V gene encodes CDR1 SGDLS and CDR2 YYNGEE. This CDR3 region has 13 residues. The CDR3 here is CASTTHERAGYTF. The CDR3 DNA reads as TGTGCCAGCACCACGCATGAGAGGGCGGGCTACACCTTC.

The rearrangement links TRBV15 to TRBJ2-2; D is unresolved. The CDR3 has 12 amino acids. Germline V CDR1 and CDR2: LNHNV, YYDKDF (reference sequence). The V gene lost 0 bases and the J gene lost 15 bases, with 11 bases spanning the gap. CDR3 DNA: TGTGCCACCAGCAGAGATGTCTCTCAGGTGTTTTTT. This encodes CATSRDVSQVFF.

This clonotype was counted only a few times. The CDR3 region has the DNA TGCGCCAGCAGCACCGGACAGGGAAACACTGAAGCTTTCTTT. This codes for CASSTGQGNTEAFF. This chain links TRBV5-1 with TRBJ1-1; TRBD1 matches at 8 bases. Trimming at V came to 4 bases and at J to 2 bases, leaving 4 bases not matched to a gene. The CDR3 consists of 14 residues. Germline V gives CDR1 SGHRS, CDR2 YFSETQ. The whole variable domain, remainder taken from reference TRBV5-1 and TRBJ1-1, is KAGVTQTPRYLIKTRGQQVTLSCSPISGHRSVSWYQQTPGQGLQFLFEYFSETQRNKGNFPGRFSGRQFSNSRSEMNVSTLELGDSALYLCASSTGQGNTEAFFGQGTRLTVV.

For this clonotype: A much larger clone sits a single nucleotide away, making a read error possible. The chain employs TRBV29-1 and TRBJ2-7; a weak D match, TRBD2 (7 bases). CDR1 SQVTM and CDR2 ANQGSEA come from the germline V gene. This CDR3 region has 13 residues. The CDR3 region is CGAKGGTQREQYF. Here the CDR3 DNA reads TGCGGCGCTAAGGGGGGGACGCAGAGGGAGCAGTACTTC.

The gene calls are TRBV20-1 and TRBJ1-5, with 10 positions matching TRBD1. J gave up 4 bases and V 1 base, and 10 bases lay outside the gene matches. Germline V CDR1 and CDR2: DFQATT, SNEGSKA (reference sequence). There are 17 residues in the CDR3. CDR3 residues: CSARAWGMDRGNQPQHF. The CDR3 nucleotides read TGCAGTGCTAGAGCCTGGGGCATGGACAGGGGGAATCAGCCCCAGCATTTT.

This clonotype showed up just a few times. The chain has TRBV28 and TRBJ1-2; 10 bases align to TRBD1. J was trimmed by 7 bases and V by 4 bases; bases with no gene match: 6. The germline gives CDR1 MDHEN, CDR2 SYDVKM. The CDR3 spans 14 residues. The chain's CDR3 is CASSSGQGSGGYTF. CDR3 DNA sequence: TGTGCCAGCAGTTCGGGACAGGGGTCGGGTGGCTACACCTTC.

This clonotype came up a few times. The chain combines TRBV30 with TRBJ1-3; tentative D call: TRBD1 (5 bases). Trimming took off 5 bases at V and 0 bases at J, with 11 bases between the two ends. The CDR3 is 14 residues long. CDR1 and CDR2 (germline): GTSNPN, SVGIG (reference sequence). CDR3 nucleotides: TGTGCCTGGGGATTCGGGGGCTCTGGAAACACCATATATTTT. This gives the protein CAWGFGGSGNTIYF.